The rows below give T cell receptor beta chains drawn from one sample of a study of cytomegalovirus exposure and HLA in healthy donors. Here immunoSEQ multiplex PCR was the method, and the copy in TCRdb shows in-frame clones only, minus some. The sample has about 200,000 clones, around 83% seen once; the top ten hold around 1.4%. Material: PBMCs. The receptors derive from a girl aged 10 to 17 in good health and CMV-seronegative. The CDR3 runs from the conserved cysteine through the conserved F or W. A D gene is named only where the DNA matches it firmly. Some rows mark clone size as missing; the rest say once, few, many or name a class of expanded clone.

clone size: -
J gene: TRBJ1-1
D gene: -
V gene: TRBV28
CDR3 protein: CASSLSSQTGTEAFF
CDR3 DNA: TGTGCCAGCAGTTTATCCTCGCAGACAGGCACTGAAGCTTTCTTT

clone size: -
J gene: TRBJ2-1
D gene: -
V gene: TRBV28
CDR3 protein: CASSYNSPYNEQFF
CDR3 DNA: TGTGCCAGCAGTTACAACAGCCCCTACAATGAGCAGTTCTTC

clone size: few
J gene: TRBJ2-7
D gene: TRBD1
V gene: TRBV7-9
CDR3 protein: CASSGGDRGTYEQYF
CDR3 DNA: TGTGCCAGCAGCGGGGGGGACAGGGGGACCTACGAGCAGTACTTC

clone size: -
J gene: TRBJ2-7
D gene: -
V gene: TRBV7-9
CDR3 protein: CASSLDREQYF
CDR3 DNA: TGTGCCAGCAGCTTAGATCGCGAGCAGTACTTC

clone size: -
J gene: TRBJ2-5
D gene: -
V gene: TRBV6-1
CDR3 protein: CASSEGTARETQYF
CDR3 DNA: TGTGCCAGCAGTGAGGGGACTGCTCGAGAGACCCAGTACTTC

clone size: -
J gene: TRBJ1-1
D gene: -
V gene: TRBV5-5
CDR3 protein: CASDRASGGANTEAFF
CDR3 DNA: TGTGCCAGCGATAGAGCGTCCGGGGGGGCTAACACTGAAGCTTTCTTT

clone size: -
J gene: TRBJ1-1
D gene: TRBD1
V gene: TRBV27
CDR3 protein: CASSLWTGGTEAFF
CDR3 DNA: TGTGCCAGCAGTTTATGGACAGGGGGCACTGAAGCTTTCTTT

clone size: -
J gene: TRBJ2-4
D gene: TRBD1
V gene: TRBV2
CDR3 protein: CASRTGEKNIQYF
CDR3 DNA: TGTGCCAGCCGGACAGGAGAGAAAAACATTCAGTACTTC

clone size: -
J gene: TRBJ1-1
D gene: TRBD1
V gene: TRBV2
CDR3 protein: CASKLTTGGTEAFF
CDR3 DNA: TGTGCCAGCAAGCTGACGACAGGGGGCACTGAAGCTTTCTTT

clone size: -
J gene: TRBJ1-2
D gene: -
V gene: TRBV5-8
CDR3 protein: CASSLAPGPNYGYTF
CDR3 DNA: TGTGCCAGCAGCTTGGCGCCAGGGCCTAACTATGGCTACACCTTC

clone size: -
J gene: TRBJ2-2
D gene: TRBD2
V gene: TRBV7-3
CDR3 protein: CASSLIAGSGELFF
CDR3 DNA: TGTGCCAGCAGCTTAATAGCGGGATCCGGGGAGCTGTTTTTT

clone size: -
J gene: TRBJ2-5
D gene: -
V gene: TRBV4-1
CDR3 protein: CASRLEETQYF
CDR3 DNA: TGCGCCAGCAGACTCGAAGAGACCCAGTACTTC

clone size: -
J gene: TRBJ1-1
D gene: -
V gene: TRBV7-9
CDR3 protein: CASSFNRARENTEAFF
CDR3 DNA: TGTGCCAGCAGCTTCAACAGGGCACGGGAAAATACTGAAGCTTTCTTT

clone size: -
J gene: TRBJ1-5
D gene: TRBD1
V gene: TRBV28
CDR3 protein: CASRPGRFGTDNQPQHF
CDR3 DNA: TGTGCCAGCAGGCCCGGGCGGTTCGGGACAGATAATCAGCCCCAGCATTTT